This T cell receptor (beta chain) stems from a study of blood T cell repertoires in COVID-19. Across the whole study: The analysed material was cDNA or gDNA that came from T cells, B-cell-depleted T cells, or PBMCs.

V was pared by 5 bases and J by 1 base, with 9 bases between. The CDR3 spans 14 residues. The V gene's germline CDR1 is MDHEN and CDR2 SYDVKM. Sequencing was performed with immunoSEQ multiplex PCR; in TCRdb, only in-frame clones are kept and a portion is missing. Of around 18,000 clones detected, about 88% appear once; the ten largest clones hold approximately 13%. The gene calls are TRBV28 and TRBJ1-5; no definite D call. Sequenced sample: peripheral blood. This clonotype originated in a man in his sixties with active COVID-19. Here the CDR3 DNA reads TGTGCCAGCAGTACCACGGGGAGCAATCAGCCCCAGCATTTT. This encodes CASSTTGSNQPQHF.